This is a list of T cell receptor beta chains from one sample in a study of T cells in Graves' hyperthyroidism and ophthalmopathy. TCRdb itself ran the multiplex PCR reads through MiXCR, one entry per CDR3 protein. The sample records about 600,000 distinct CDR3 sequences, 15% to 20% being singletons. The sample taken for sequencing was blood. These receptors were obtained from a woman between 40 and 55 years old with Graves' ophthalmopathy. The CDR3 runs from the conserved cysteine through the conserved F or W. Fields, in order: V gene, D gene, J gene, CDR3 protein. A D gene is named only where the DNA matches it firmly.

>TRBV5-1|TRBD1|TRBJ1-1
CASSASGTGVYTEAFF
>TRBV30|-|TRBJ1-1
CAWSVFSEAFF
>TRBV18|-|TRBJ1-5
CASSSDISNQPQHF
>TRBV20-1|-|TRBJ2-5
CSARKSYQETQYF
>TRBV11-2|TRBD2|TRBJ2-3
CASRGGRGRVNTDTQYF
>TRBV10-2|TRBD1|TRBJ1-5
CASSEVGGINQPQHF
>TRBV6-2/TRBV6-3|TRBD1|TRBJ2-3
CASARGPEPTDTQYF
>TRBV7-8|-|TRBJ1-1
CASSPLTTQNTEAFF
>TRBV13|TRBD2|TRBJ2-7
CASSSSGLAGVDEQYF
>TRBV20-1|-|TRBJ2-7
CSARAPTNPSRSSYEQYF
>TRBV6-1|TRBD1|TRBJ2-1
CASSIQQGTAYNEQFF
>TRBV20-1|TRBD1|TRBJ2-1
CSARRDRGRSSYNEQFF
>TRBV5-1|TRBD1|TRBJ1-2
CASSTGANYGYTF
>TRBV11-2|TRBD1|TRBJ2-3
CASSSLDRPTTDTQYF
>TRBV2|-|TRBJ1-2
CASSSGVLGYTF
>TRBV30|-|TRBJ1-3
CAWSSFSGNTIYF
>TRBV30|-|TRBJ1-3
CACPLEPFSGNTIYF